This T cell receptor beta chain was sequenced in a study of blood T cell repertoires in COVID-19. Germline loops: CDR1 SGHAT, CDR2 FQNNGV. The germline V and J ends were trimmed by 1 base and 2 bases, with 5 bases remaining between them. The CDR3 is made up of 13 amino acids. Libraries were prepared by immunoSEQ multiplex PCR; TCRdb keeps only in-frame clonotypes and omits some of them. The table lists some 100,000 clones, around 78% of them singletons. This clone has more than one count but fewer than ten. The chain couples TRBV11-2 to TRBJ1-2; no clear D. The receptor was isolated from a woman in her fifties or sixties with acute or convalescent COVID-19. The sample taken for sequencing was peripheral blood. CDR3 sequence reads: CASSLASNYGYTF. In DNA form, the CDR3 reads TGTGCCAGCAGCTTAGCCTCCAACTATGGCTACACCTTC.